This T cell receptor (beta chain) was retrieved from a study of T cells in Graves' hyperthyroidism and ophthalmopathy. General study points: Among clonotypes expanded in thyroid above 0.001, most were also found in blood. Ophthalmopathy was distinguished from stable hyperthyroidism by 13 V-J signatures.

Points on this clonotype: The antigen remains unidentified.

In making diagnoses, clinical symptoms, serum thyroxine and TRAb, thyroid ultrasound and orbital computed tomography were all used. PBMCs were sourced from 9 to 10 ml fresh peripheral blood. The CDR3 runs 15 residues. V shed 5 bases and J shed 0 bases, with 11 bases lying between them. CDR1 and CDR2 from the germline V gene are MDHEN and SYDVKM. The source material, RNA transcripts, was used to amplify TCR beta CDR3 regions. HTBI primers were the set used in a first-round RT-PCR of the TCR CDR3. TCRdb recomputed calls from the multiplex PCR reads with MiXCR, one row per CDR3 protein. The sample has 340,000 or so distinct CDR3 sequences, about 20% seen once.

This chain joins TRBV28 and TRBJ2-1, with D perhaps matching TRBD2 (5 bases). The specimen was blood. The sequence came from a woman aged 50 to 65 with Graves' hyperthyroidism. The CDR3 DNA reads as TGTGCCAGCAGTCCCCCGGGGAGCTCCTACAATGAGCAGTTCTTC. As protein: CASSPPGSSYNEQFF.